The subject of this entry is one T cell receptor (beta chain). The data were taken from a study of T cell changes during pregnancy in multiple sclerosis. Some clones are missing from TCRdb's copy, which holds only in-frame ones; the method was immunoSEQ multiplex PCR. The table includes tens of thousands of clones, roughly 94% detected once. CDR1 and CDR2 from the germline V gene are SGHTA and FQGNSA. Deletions cut 5 bases from V and 7 bases from J, with 29 bases between. The CDR3 totals 18 residues. The input for sequencing was CD4+ T cells from peripheral blood mononuclear cells, taken after pregnancy. The rearrangement joins TRBV7-2 to TRBJ2-5; TRBD1 might be the D (6 bases). This receptor was obtained from a female donor with multiple sclerosis, enrolled in a pregnancy study. CDR3 sequence (DNA): TGTGCCAGCAGCCCATATCCTGCATACCGGGACAAAGGAGGGACCCAGTACTTC. Translating gives CASSPYPAYRDKGGTQYF.